Listed below are T cell receptor beta chains from one sample, sequenced in a study of cytomegalovirus exposure and HLA in healthy donors. Produced via immunoSEQ multiplex PCR; TCRdb's table is partial and in-frame only. Seen here are around 150,000 clones, 85% observed once, and the top ten hold 2% to 2.5%. Sequenced: PBMCs. The receptors here all came from a man in his late teens or twenties in good health and CMV-seropositive. CDR3s include the opening cysteine and the closing phenylalanine or tryptophan. The D gene is left open where the match is weak. The size field is filled for only some rows; it gives once, few, many or a size class.

d_call,clone_size,j_call,v_call,cdr3_aa,cdr3_nt
.,.,TRBJ1-3,TRBV7-6,CASSPYSGGSGNTIYF,TGTGCCAGCAGCCCGTATTCCGGGGGCTCTGGAAACACCATATATTTT
.,.,TRBJ1-4,TRBV11-2,CASSSRGKDLNEKLFF,TGTGCCAGCAGCTCCAGGGGAAAAGACCTTAATGAAAAACTGTTTTTT
TRBD1,.,TRBJ1-4,TRBV30,CAWSGQFNEKLFF,TGTGCCTGGTCGGGACAGTTTAATGAAAAACTGTTTTTT
TRBD1,.,TRBJ1-5,TRBV2,CASSRQGGSNQPQHF,TGTGCCAGCAGTCGACAGGGTGGCTCCAATCAGCCCCAGCATTTT
.,.,TRBJ2-7,TRBV6-1,CASSEARGPGIYEQYF,TGTGCCAGCAGTGAAGCGAGAGGCCCGGGAATCTACGAGCAGTACTTC
.,.,TRBJ1-1,TRBV29-1,CSVGGGAGMNTEAFF,TGCAGCGTTGGCGGAGGGGCTGGAATGAACACTGAAGCTTTCTTT
.,.,TRBJ1-2,TRBV5-1,CASQLAPGNHGYTF,TGCGCCAGCCAGCTCGCCCCAGGGAACCATGGCTACACCTTC
.,.,TRBJ2-2,TRBV29-1,CSVFRQGNIAGELFF,TGCAGCGTTTTTCGGCAGGGGAATATCGCCGGGGAGCTGTTTTTT
.,.,TRBJ2-1,TRBV5-4,CASRPLSGGTYNEQFF,TGTGCCAGCAGACCTCTATCCGGCGGTACCTACAATGAGCAGTTCTTC
TRBD2,.,TRBJ2-1,TRBV7-6,CASSLAGGYNEQFF,TGTGCCAGCAGCTTAGCGGGGGGGTACAATGAGCAGTTCTTC
TRBD2,.,TRBJ2-4,TRBV9,CASSAGERGLAKNIQYF,TGTGCCAGCAGCGCCGGCGAGCGGGGACTAGCCAAAAACATTCAGTACTTC
TRBD2,.,TRBJ2-7,TRBV5-6,CASSTILAAYEQYF,TGTGCCAGCAGCACCATCCTAGCGGCATACGAGCAGTACTTC
TRBD2,.,TRBJ2-1,TRBV6-1,CASSRTSGGPDEQFF,TGTGCCAGCAGTCGGACTAGCGGGGGGCCAGATGAGCAGTTCTTC
TRBD1,.,TRBJ1-1,TRBV6-1,CASSVNRGLGAFF,TGTGCCAGCAGCGTTAACAGGGGGTTGGGAGCTTTCTTT
.,.,TRBJ1-4,TRBV14,CASSQVSGNNEKLFF,TGTGCCAGCAGCCAAGTGTCCGGGAATAATGAAAAACTGTTTTTT
.,once,TRBJ2-5,TRBV7-2,CASSLGRGFEQYF,TGTGCCAGCAGCTTAGGACGGGGGTTTGAGCAGTACTTC
TRBD2,once,TRBJ2-7,TRBV5-6,CASSLAGETYEQYF,TGTGCCAGCAGCTTAGCGGGGGAAACCTACGAGCAGTACTTC
TRBD1,.,TRBJ1-2,TRBV9,CASSPGGTGDYGYTF,TGTGCCAGCAGCCCCGGAGGGACAGGGGACTATGGCTACACCTTC
TRBD2,.,TRBJ2-3,TRBV5-8,CASSLQRGVVDTQYF,TGTGCCAGCAGCTTGCAGCGGGGGGTGGTAGATACGCAGTATTTT
TRBD2,few,TRBJ2-1,TRBV6-1,CASRYLAGPYNEQFF,TGTGCCAGCAGGTATCTAGCGGGGCCTTACAATGAGCAGTTCTTC
.,.,TRBJ2-3,TRBV5-1,CASSLAPSGTAGVGYTQYF,TGCGCCAGCAGCTTGGCCCCGTCAGGGACAGCGGGGGTGGGGTATACGCAGTATTTT
TRBD2,.,TRBJ2-3,TRBV11-2,CASKRSSGGVTDTQYF,TGTGCCAGCAAGCGATCTAGCGGGGGGGTGACAGATACGCAGTATTTT
TRBD1,.,TRBJ1-3,TRBV9,CASSRDSGSGNTIYF,TGTGCCAGCTCACGGGACAGTGGCTCTGGAAACACCATATATTTT
.,few,TRBJ2-3,TRBV11-3,CASTERRGTDTQYF,TGTGCCAGCACCGAGCGGCGGGGCACAGATACGCAGTATTTT
TRBD1,.,TRBJ2-7,TRBV5-6,CASSLVTGGYEQYF,TGTGCCAGCAGCTTGGTAACAGGGGGCTACGAGCAGTACTTC
.,.,TRBJ2-3,TRBV30,CAWSVHRGAKDTQYF,TGTGCCTGGAGTGTACACCGTGGGGCGAAAGATACGCAGTATTTT
TRBD2,.,TRBJ2-7,TRBV30,CAWRRFGGGGDEQYF,TGTGCCTGGAGAAGGTTCGGCGGGGGGGGCGACGAGCAGTACTTC
.,.,TRBJ1-4,TRBV7-9,CASSFGTNEKLFF,TGTGCCAGCAGCTTTGGCACTAATGAAAAACTGTTTTTT
TRBD1,.,TRBJ1-1,TRBV5-8,CASSLGQGATEAFF,TGTGCCAGCAGCTTGGGGCAGGGGGCCACTGAAGCTTTCTTT
TRBD1,.,TRBJ1-1,TRBV4-1,CASSQDLAATGPNTEAFF,TGCGCCAGCAGCCAAGATCTGGCAGCGACAGGGCCGAACACTGAAGCTTTCTTT
TRBD1,.,TRBJ1-2,TRBV7-6,CASSLAEVRGGYTF,TGTGCCAGCAGCTTAGCGGAGGTCAGGGGGGGCTACACCTTC
.,.,TRBJ1-2,TRBV29-1,CSASWHGDGGTYGYTF,TGCAGCGCATCATGGCATGGGGACGGAGGGACCTATGGCTACACCTTC
.,.,TRBJ1-3,TRBV2,CASSGGGSGNTIYF,TGTGCCAGCAGTGGCGGGGGCTCTGGAAACACCATATATTTT
.,few,TRBJ2-7,TRBV6-1,CATLGGRNSYEQYF,TGTGCCACTCTCGGGGGACGTAACTCCTACGAGCAGTACTTC
.,once,TRBJ2-7,TRBV15,CATSRTEVRYEQYF,TGTGCCACCAGCAGAACGGAGGTTCGCTACGAGCAGTACTTC
.,.,TRBJ1-2,TRBV19,CASRGAGNYGYTF,TGTGCCAGTCGCGGGGCTGGAAACTATGGCTACACCTTC
TRBD1,.,TRBJ1-5,TRBV7-9,CASSQTGDQPQHF,TGTGCCAGCAGCCAGACAGGGGATCAGCCCCAGCATTTT
TRBD1,.,TRBJ1-5,TRBV12-5,CASAPGDRANQPQHF,TGTGCTAGTGCCCCTGGAGACAGGGCCAATCAGCCCCAGCATTTT
.,.,TRBJ1-1,TRBV2,CASSGGAPTEAFF,TGTGCCAGCAGCGGCGGGGCACCGACTGAAGCTTTCTTT
.,.,TRBJ2-3,TRBV6-4,CASSDPGDTQYF,TGTGCCAGCAGTGACCCGGGAGATACGCAGTATTTT
TRBD2,once,TRBJ2-1,TRBV25-1,CASSELGSGVSYNEQFF,TGTGCCAGCAGTGAACTAGGTAGCGGGGTCTCCTACAATGAGCAGTTCTTC
.,.,TRBJ1-6,TRBV18,CASSPPRQTYNSPLHF,TGTGCCAGCTCACCACCACGACAAACGTATAATTCACCCCTCCACTTT
TRBD2,once,TRBJ2-5,TRBV2,CASSVSGGGQETQYF,TGTGCCAGCAGTGTTAGCGGGGGAGGCCAAGAGACCCAGTACTTC
.,.,TRBJ1-1,TRBV6-1,CASSEAGDRKAFF,TGTGCCAGCAGTGAGGCGGGAGATAGGAAGGCTTTCTTT